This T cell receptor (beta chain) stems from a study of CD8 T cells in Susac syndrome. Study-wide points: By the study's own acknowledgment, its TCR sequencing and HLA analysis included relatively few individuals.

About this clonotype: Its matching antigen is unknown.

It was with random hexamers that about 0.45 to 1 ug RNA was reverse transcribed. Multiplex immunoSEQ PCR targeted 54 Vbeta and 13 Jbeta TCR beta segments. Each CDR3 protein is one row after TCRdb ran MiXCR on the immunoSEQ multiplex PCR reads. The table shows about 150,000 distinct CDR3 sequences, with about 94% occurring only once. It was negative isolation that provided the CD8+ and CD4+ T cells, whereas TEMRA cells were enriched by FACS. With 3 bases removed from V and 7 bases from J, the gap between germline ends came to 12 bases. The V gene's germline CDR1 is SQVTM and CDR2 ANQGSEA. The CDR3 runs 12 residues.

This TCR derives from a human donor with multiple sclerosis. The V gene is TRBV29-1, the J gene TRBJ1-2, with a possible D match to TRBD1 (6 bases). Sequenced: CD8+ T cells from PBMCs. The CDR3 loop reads CSVDLNRVGYTF. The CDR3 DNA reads TGCAGCGTTGATCTAAACAGGGTTGGCTACACCTTC.